Listed below are T cell receptor beta chains from one sample, sequenced in a study of cytomegalovirus exposure and HLA in healthy donors. Some clones are missing from TCRdb's copy, which holds only in-frame ones; the method was immunoSEQ multiplex PCR. The sample shows 110,000 to 150,000 clones, about 77% of them seen only once. What was sequenced was PBMCs. These receptors were obtained from a male donor in good health and CMV-seronegative. CDR3s include the opening cysteine and the closing phenylalanine or tryptophan. The order of the fields is J gene, clone size, D gene, V gene, CDR3 protein, CDR3 DNA. D genes are given only for firm matches. Only some rows state a clone size, as once, few, many or a class for expanded clones.

j_gene: TRBJ1-2
abundance: -
d_gene: -
v_gene: TRBV6-1
CDR3aa: CASRDYLANYGYTF
CDR3nt: TGTGCCAGCAGAGATTACCTAGCTAACTATGGCTACACCTTC

j_gene: TRBJ2-7
abundance: -
d_gene: -
v_gene: TRBV19
CDR3aa: CASSVMATVSYEQYF
CDR3nt: TGTGCCAGTAGTGTCATGGCGACAGTCTCCTACGAGCAGTACTTC

j_gene: TRBJ1-1
abundance: -
d_gene: -
v_gene: TRBV6-5
CDR3aa: CASSDRTTEAFF
CDR3nt: TGTGCCAGCAGCGACAGAACGACTGAAGCTTTCTTT

j_gene: TRBJ2-7
abundance: -
d_gene: -
v_gene: TRBV18
CDR3aa: CASSPQPGARGEQYF
CDR3nt: TGTGCCAGCTCACCTCAGCCGGGAGCTAGGGGCGAGCAGTACTTC

j_gene: TRBJ2-7
abundance: -
d_gene: -
v_gene: TRBV6-5
CDR3aa: CASSYSRDTYYEQYF
CDR3nt: TGTGCCAGCAGTTACTCCCGGGACACGTACTACGAGCAGTACTTC

j_gene: TRBJ2-5
abundance: -
d_gene: -
v_gene: TRBV5-1
CDR3aa: CASSLAGGNAETQYF
CDR3nt: TGCGCCAGCAGCTTGGCCGGAGGGAACGCAGAGACCCAGTACTTC

j_gene: TRBJ1-3
abundance: -
d_gene: TRBD1
v_gene: TRBV18
CDR3aa: CASSPGQHSGNTIYF
CDR3nt: TGTGCCAGCTCACCGGGACAGCACTCTGGAAACACCATATATTTT

j_gene: TRBJ2-2
abundance: -
d_gene: -
v_gene: TRBV11-3
CDR3aa: CASSLTGDSLNTGELFF
CDR3nt: TGTGCCAGCAGCTTAACGGGAGACAGCCTGAACACCGGGGAGCTGTTTTTT

j_gene: TRBJ1-1
abundance: -
d_gene: TRBD1
v_gene: TRBV11-3
CDR3aa: CASSFTGGHPEAFF
CDR3nt: TGTGCCAGCAGCTTTACAGGGGGCCACCCTGAAGCTTTCTTT

j_gene: TRBJ1-5
abundance: -
d_gene: TRBD1
v_gene: TRBV11-1
CDR3aa: CASSLGGTGTRLSNQPQHF
CDR3nt: TGTGCCAGCAGCTTAGGGGGGACAGGGACCCGCCTTAGCAATCAGCCCCAGCATTTT

j_gene: TRBJ1-2
abundance: -
d_gene: TRBD1
v_gene: TRBV6-6
CDR3aa: CASSQDRAGYTF
CDR3nt: TGTGCCAGCAGTCAGGACAGGGCCGGCTACACCTTC

j_gene: TRBJ1-1
abundance: -
d_gene: -
v_gene: TRBV6-6
CDR3aa: CASKKGSYTEAFF
CDR3nt: TGTGCCAGCAAAAAGGGGTCCTACACTGAAGCTTTCTTT

j_gene: TRBJ2-1
abundance: -
d_gene: TRBD2
v_gene: TRBV7-3
CDR3aa: CASSSRLAGVNEQFF
CDR3nt: TGTGCCAGCAGCTCCCGGCTAGCGGGAGTCAATGAGCAGTTCTTC

j_gene: TRBJ1-1
abundance: -
d_gene: TRBD1
v_gene: TRBV5-6
CDR3aa: CASSFKVGQSNTEAFF
CDR3nt: TGTGCCAGCAGCTTTAAAGTGGGACAGTCGAACACTGAAGCTTTCTTT

j_gene: TRBJ2-1
abundance: -
d_gene: TRBD1
v_gene: TRBV6-4
CDR3aa: CASSAQTPGQGHNEQFF
CDR3nt: TGTGCCAGCAGTGCCCAAACCCCGGGACAGGGACACAATGAGCAGTTCTTC

j_gene: TRBJ1-2
abundance: few
d_gene: -
v_gene: TRBV6-6
CDR3aa: CASRDRLLYGYTF
CDR3nt: TGTGCCAGCAGAGACAGGCTTCTCTATGGCTACACCTTC

j_gene: TRBJ2-2
abundance: -
d_gene: TRBD1
v_gene: TRBV14
CDR3aa: CASSQERDRVAGELFF
CDR3nt: TGTGCCAGCAGCCAAGAGAGGGACAGGGTGGCCGGGGAGCTGTTTTTT

j_gene: TRBJ2-1
abundance: -
d_gene: TRBD2
v_gene: TRBV2
CDR3aa: CASSERTSGGAKNEQFF
CDR3nt: TGTGCCAGCAGTGAAAGGACTAGCGGGGGGGCCAAAAATGAGCAGTTCTTC

j_gene: TRBJ1-1
abundance: few
d_gene: -
v_gene: TRBV19
CDR3aa: CATRVGAMNTEAFF
CDR3nt: TGTGCCACCAGGGTGGGGGCGATGAACACTGAAGCTTTCTTT

j_gene: TRBJ1-2
abundance: -
d_gene: TRBD1
v_gene: TRBV6-5
CDR3aa: CASRPGTGAYGYTF
CDR3nt: TGTGCCAGCAGACCCGGGACAGGGGCCTATGGCTACACCTTC

j_gene: TRBJ2-5
abundance: few
d_gene: TRBD2
v_gene: TRBV7-2
CDR3aa: CASSPWTSGGAKETQYF
CDR3nt: TGTGCCAGCAGCCCCTGGACTAGCGGGGGGGCTAAGGAGACCCAGTACTTC

j_gene: TRBJ1-1
abundance: -
d_gene: TRBD1
v_gene: TRBV10-3
CDR3aa: CAIRGTGGNTEAFF
CDR3nt: TGTGCCATCAGGGGGACAGGGGGTAACACTGAAGCTTTCTTT

j_gene: TRBJ1-2
abundance: -
d_gene: -
v_gene: TRBV4-3
CDR3aa: CASSQDLQVGGYTF
CDR3nt: TGCGCCAGCAGCCAAGACCTACAGGTGGGCGGCTACACCTTC

j_gene: TRBJ1-3
abundance: -
d_gene: -
v_gene: TRBV6-1
CDR3aa: CASSEGGRRDTIYF
CDR3nt: TGTGCCAGCAGTGAAGGGGGCCGCAGAGACACCATATATTTT

j_gene: TRBJ2-7
abundance: -
d_gene: -
v_gene: TRBV19
CDR3aa: CASSIAHRRQGIAYEQYF
CDR3nt: TGTGCCAGTAGTATAGCGCATAGGAGGCAGGGGATAGCCTACGAGCAGTACTTC

j_gene: TRBJ2-7
abundance: -
d_gene: TRBD2
v_gene: TRBV6-6
CDR3aa: CASSSPELAGGEQYF
CDR3nt: TGTGCCAGCAGTTCCCCGGAACTAGCGGGGGGCGAGCAGTACTTC

j_gene: TRBJ1-5
abundance: -
d_gene: -
v_gene: TRBV2
CDR3aa: CASSADSGQPQHF
CDR3nt: TGTGCCAGCAGTGCGGACAGTGGACAGCCCCAGCATTTT

j_gene: TRBJ1-2
abundance: -
d_gene: -
v_gene: TRBV6-1
CDR3aa: CASKEGAAHGYGYTF
CDR3nt: TGTGCCAGCAAGGAAGGGGCCGCGCATGGCTATGGCTACACCTTC

j_gene: TRBJ1-1
abundance: -
d_gene: -
v_gene: TRBV7-9
CDR3aa: CAPGAEAFF
CDR3nt: TGTGCCCCGGGGGCTGAAGCTTTCTTT

j_gene: TRBJ1-2
abundance: -
d_gene: TRBD1
v_gene: TRBV19
CDR3aa: CASNRGLEMYGYTF
CDR3nt: TGTGCCAGTAACAGGGGGCTAGAAATGTATGGCTACACCTTC

j_gene: TRBJ2-3
abundance: -
d_gene: -
v_gene: TRBV6-5
CDR3aa: CASSYSRNTDTQYF
CDR3nt: TGTGCCAGCAGTTACTCGCGAAACACAGATACGCAGTATTTT

j_gene: TRBJ2-1
abundance: -
d_gene: TRBD2
v_gene: TRBV4-1
CDR3aa: CASSLAGGPYNEQFF
CDR3nt: TGCGCCAGCAGCCTAGCGGGAGGGCCCTACAATGAGCAGTTCTTC

j_gene: TRBJ2-7
abundance: -
d_gene: -
v_gene: TRBV6-5
CDR3aa: CASSSVYEQYF
CDR3nt: TGTGCCAGCAGTTCAGTCTACGAGCAGTACTTC

j_gene: TRBJ1-6
abundance: -
d_gene: TRBD1
v_gene: TRBV15
CDR3aa: CATSKGQRSYNSPLHF
CDR3nt: TGTGCCACCAGCAAGGGACAGCGCTCCTATAATTCACCCCTCCACTTT

j_gene: TRBJ1-1
abundance: -
d_gene: TRBD1
v_gene: TRBV25-1
CDR3aa: CASMVSGGTEAFF
CDR3nt: TGTGCCAGCATGGTATCAGGGGGCACTGAAGCTTTCTTT

j_gene: TRBJ2-2
abundance: -
d_gene: TRBD1
v_gene: TRBV7-8
CDR3aa: CASSSRQGARTGELFF
CDR3nt: TGTGCCAGCAGCAGTAGACAGGGGGCGCGAACCGGGGAGCTGTTTTTT

j_gene: TRBJ1-2
abundance: -
d_gene: TRBD1
v_gene: TRBV6-1
CDR3aa: CASSGLDRGFTNYGYTF
CDR3nt: TGTGCCAGCAGTGGATTAGACAGGGGATTTACTAACTATGGCTACACCTTC

j_gene: TRBJ2-7
abundance: -
d_gene: -
v_gene: TRBV11-2
CDR3aa: CASSLDRGDQYF
CDR3nt: TGTGCCAGCAGCTTAGATCGCGGCGACCAGTACTTC

j_gene: TRBJ2-1
abundance: -
d_gene: -
v_gene: TRBV11-2
CDR3aa: CASRQQQGNEQFF
CDR3nt: TGTGCCAGCAGACAACAACAGGGAAATGAGCAGTTCTTC

j_gene: TRBJ2-7
abundance: -
d_gene: TRBD1
v_gene: TRBV19
CDR3aa: CASSISRTGYYEQYF
CDR3nt: TGTGCCAGTAGTATCTCCCGGACAGGGTACTACGAGCAGTACTTC

j_gene: TRBJ1-6
abundance: -
d_gene: -
v_gene: TRBV7-6
CDR3aa: CASSFTDSPLHF
CDR3nt: TGTGCCAGCAGCTTTACGGATTCACCCCTCCACTTT

j_gene: TRBJ2-7
abundance: -
d_gene: TRBD1
v_gene: TRBV7-9
CDR3aa: CASSFPDRGPYEQYF
CDR3nt: TGTGCCAGCAGCTTCCCCGACAGGGGACCCTACGAGCAGTACTTC

j_gene: TRBJ2-3
abundance: few
d_gene: TRBD1
v_gene: TRBV6-5
CDR3aa: CASSTGQGHTDTQYF
CDR3nt: TGTGCCAGCAGTACTGGACAGGGTCACACAGATACGCAGTATTTT

j_gene: TRBJ2-2
abundance: -
d_gene: -
v_gene: TRBV2
CDR3aa: CASSEGQTNTGELFF
CDR3nt: TGTGCCAGCAGTGAAGGACAGACTAACACCGGGGAGCTGTTTTTT

j_gene: TRBJ1-2
abundance: few
d_gene: TRBD1
v_gene: TRBV19
CDR3aa: CASSKIGRTGRDGYTF
CDR3nt: TGTGCCAGTAGTAAAATCGGTAGGACAGGGAGGGATGGCTACACCTTC

j_gene: TRBJ1-6
abundance: -
d_gene: TRBD1
v_gene: TRBV4-3
CDR3aa: CASSQGQGGNSPLHF
CDR3nt: TGCGCCAGCAGCCAGGGACAGGGAGGTAATTCACCCCTCCACTTT

j_gene: TRBJ1-1
abundance: -
d_gene: -
v_gene: TRBV7-9
CDR3aa: CASRSRTGDTEAFF
CDR3nt: TGTGCCAGCAGGTCCCGGACTGGGGACACTGAAGCTTTCTTT

j_gene: TRBJ1-6
abundance: -
d_gene: -
v_gene: TRBV27
CDR3aa: CASSTVDSPLHF
CDR3nt: TGTGCCAGCAGTACGGTAGATTCACCCCTCCACTTT

j_gene: TRBJ1-2
abundance: once
d_gene: TRBD1
v_gene: TRBV7-9
CDR3aa: CASSVDRGSHGYTF
CDR3nt: TGTGCCAGCAGCGTTGACAGGGGAAGCCATGGCTACACCTTC

j_gene: TRBJ2-2
abundance: -
d_gene: -
v_gene: TRBV7-2
CDR3aa: CASSKAGAGTGELFF
CDR3nt: TGTGCCAGCAGCAAGGCGGGGGCTGGAACCGGGGAGCTGTTTTTT

j_gene: TRBJ2-7
abundance: once
d_gene: -
v_gene: TRBV7-2
CDR3aa: CASSLSYSTVYEQYF
CDR3nt: TGTGCCAGCAGCTTATCTTACAGCACGGTGTACGAGCAGTACTTC

j_gene: TRBJ2-2
abundance: -
d_gene: TRBD1
v_gene: TRBV27
CDR3aa: CASRGQSNTGELFF
CDR3nt: TGTGCCAGCCGGGGACAGTCGAACACCGGGGAGCTGTTTTTT

j_gene: TRBJ2-7
abundance: -
d_gene: TRBD1
v_gene: TRBV15
CDR3aa: CATSGQDSYEQYF
CDR3nt: TGTGCCACCAGCGGACAGGATTCCTACGAGCAGTACTTC

j_gene: TRBJ2-2
abundance: -
d_gene: -
v_gene: TRBV27
CDR3aa: CASSLPGFGELFF
CDR3nt: TGTGCCAGCAGCTTGCCGGGGTTCGGGGAGCTGTTTTTT

j_gene: TRBJ1-6
abundance: -
d_gene: -
v_gene: TRBV4-3
CDR3aa: CASSHSDRFDSPLHF
CDR3nt: TGCGCCAGCAGCCATTCAGACAGGTTTGACTCACCCCTCCACTTT

j_gene: TRBJ1-4
abundance: -
d_gene: TRBD1
v_gene: TRBV5-1
CDR3aa: CASSSGTGDEKLFF
CDR3nt: TGCGCCAGCAGCTCCGGGACAGGGGATGAAAAACTGTTTTTT

j_gene: TRBJ1-5
abundance: -
d_gene: -
v_gene: TRBV5-1
CDR3aa: CASSGGQPQHF
CDR3nt: TGCGCCAGCAGCGGAGGTCAGCCCCAGCATTTT

j_gene: TRBJ2-5
abundance: -
d_gene: TRBD2
v_gene: TRBV7-6
CDR3aa: CASSFGIAGETQYF
CDR3nt: TGTGCCAGCAGCTTTGGTATAGCGGGAGAGACCCAGTACTTC

j_gene: TRBJ2-7
abundance: -
d_gene: TRBD2
v_gene: TRBV18
CDR3aa: CASSPGLAGGPVEQYF
CDR3nt: TGTGCCAGCTCACCCGGACTAGCGGGGGGTCCAGTCGAGCAGTACTTC

j_gene: TRBJ1-1
abundance: -
d_gene: TRBD1
v_gene: TRBV12-5
CDR3aa: CASGLNRPGQGNTEAFF
CDR3nt: TGTGCTAGTGGTTTGAACCGGCCGGGACAGGGGAACACTGAAGCTTTCTTT